Detailed here is one T cell receptor (beta chain). What it recognizes is unknown. These data originate in a study of cytomegalovirus exposure and HLA in healthy donors. Study-wide findings and caveats: Being productive about 90% or about 30% of the time was typical of most TCR beta V segments in an earlier analysis.

PCR involved 60 Vbeta and 13 Jbeta primers. TCRdb's copy holds only in-frame clones and misses some; the assay was immunoSEQ multiplex PCR. In all, the sample yields 30,000 to 35,000 clones. Germline lookup yields CDR1 SGHRS and CDR2 YFSETQ. V lost 0 bases to trimming and J lost 3 bases; unmatched junction nucleotides: 2. The CDR3 spans 14 residues. The sample taken for sequencing was PBMCs. The receptor was derived from a woman aged 35 to 49 in good health and CMV-seropositive. The J gene is TRBJ2-5, the V gene TRBV5-1; 7 bases line up with TRBD2. As DNA, the CDR3 is TGCGCCAGCAGCTTGGGTACTAGCGAAGAGACCCAGTACTTC. Protein: CASSLGTSEETQYF.